This note documents a single T cell receptor beta chain sequence. Its antigen is not identified. This entry is derived from a study of cytomegalovirus exposure and HLA in healthy donors. Study-wide results and caveats: An analysis that was carried out later associated 15,000 to 20,000 TCR beta sequences with HLA alleles at 0.05 false discovery rate. The study recorded 164 TCR beta chains that were cytomegalovirus-associated. An analysis done earlier found most TCR beta V segments productive about 87% or about 30% of the time.

The PCR ran on 60 Vbeta and 13 Jbeta primers. Only in-frame clones appear in the TCRdb table, and some are missing; sequencing was by immunoSEQ multiplex PCR. The sample includes under 150,000 clones, 8.5% to 10% of them seen just once. The donors were healthy bone marrow donors. Germline CDR1 reads SEHNR; CDR2 reads FQNEAQ (reference sequence). V shed 3 bases, J shed 0 bases, and the junction held 4 bases outside the gene matches. The CDR3 covers 17 residues. The receptor was derived from a man aged 25-45 years in good health and CMV-seronegative. This chain uses TRBV7-9 with TRBJ2-6, with 8 nucleotides matching TRBD1. The sequenced sample was PBMCs. The CDR3 coding sequence is TGTGCCAGCAGCTTGACGGGACAGGCCTCTGGGGCCAACGTCCTGACTTTC. Its translation: CASSLTGQASGANVLTF.